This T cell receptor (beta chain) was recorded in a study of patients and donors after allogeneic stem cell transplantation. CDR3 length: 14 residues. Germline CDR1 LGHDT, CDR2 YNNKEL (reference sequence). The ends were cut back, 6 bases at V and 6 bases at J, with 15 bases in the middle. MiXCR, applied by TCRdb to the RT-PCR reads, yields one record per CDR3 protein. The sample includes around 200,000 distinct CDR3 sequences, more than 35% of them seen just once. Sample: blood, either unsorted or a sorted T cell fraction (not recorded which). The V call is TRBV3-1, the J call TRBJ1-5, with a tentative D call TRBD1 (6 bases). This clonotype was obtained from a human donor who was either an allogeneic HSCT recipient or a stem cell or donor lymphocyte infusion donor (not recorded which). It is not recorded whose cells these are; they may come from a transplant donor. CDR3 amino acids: CASSDGGQGQPQHF. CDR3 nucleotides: TGTGCCAGCAGTGACGGGGGGCAGGGTCAGCCCCAGCATTTT.